This record looks at one T cell receptor (beta chain) sequence and its context. The table lists this clone with a few counts. Its antigen is still unknown. Base qualities are missing; no much larger clone stands one base away. The data derive from a study of vaccination effects on CD4 cells after COVID-19 (dated by TCRdb to between 2021 and 2022). Looking at the study overall: The ViraFEST assay stimulated PBMC with viral peptide pools and then used TCR sequencing to identify antigen-specific CD4+ T cell clonotypes by expansion. Across the study, the median time from the second dose to post-vaccine sampling was 72 days (range 14 to 241). In the study, cultures from other donors were sequenced using the Oncomine TCR Beta short-read assay on an Illumina iSeq 100. A total of 10 COVID-19 convalescent patients and a few SARS-CoV-2-naive healthy vaccine recipients were included in the full study. SARS-CoV-2 spike-specific CD4+ TCR repertoires were compared before and after mRNA vaccination in COVID-19 convalescent patients and in infection-naive vaccine recipients. Two million PBMC per well were cultured with approximately 10 ug/ml peptides in IMDM containing approximately 4.5% human AB serum, approximately 10 IU/ml IL-2 and gentamicin.

After around 11 days of culture, CD4+ T cells were isolated with the EasySep CD4+ T cell isolation kit. Two doses of either the BNT162b2 or the mRNA-1273 mRNA SARS-CoV-2 vaccine were administered to participants. Negative nucleocapsid antibody results before and after vaccination confirmed that the healthy vaccine recipients had no prior SARS-CoV-2 infection. On days 3 and 7, half of the culture medium was replaced with fresh IL-2-containing medium. Unless otherwise noted, each peptide stimulation condition was cultured in triplicate wells. Using Ficoll-Paque Plus gradient centrifugation, PBMC were separated from whole blood and then either used fresh or cryopreserved at -140C. The QIAamp micro DNA kit was used to extract genomic DNA from the cultured CD4+ T cells. Overall study results and their limits: Limitations of the study were the small number of convalescent patients and the absence of early post-infection timepoints. Among healthy vaccine recipients, nearly all vaccine-induced clones were SARS-CoV-2 mono-reactive, and only 1 of 255 was cross-reactive with common cold coronaviruses. Both infection-induced and vaccine-induced clones contracted markedly at late post-vaccination timepoints, which is consistent with waning T cell responses.

A distance of 14 bases separates the germline ends of V and J, which lose 0 bases and 4 bases respectively. Reading the germline V gene gives CDR1 MNHEY and CDR2 SVGEGT. The CDR3 has 16 amino acids, counting the end cysteine and phenylalanine. The sequence is cut down to CDR3 DNA, 48 bases in frame from base 1. The method was the immunoSEQ multiplex PCR assay. DNA from the cultured, isolated CD4+ T cells was subjected to TCR beta CDR3 sequencing. The authors' pipeline ran thus. The analysis removed non-productive TCR sequences, trimmed reads to the CDR3 region, and retained only CDR3s that were 7 or more amino acids long. Antigen-specific clonotypes were identified with the MANAFEST web app by comparing expansion in peptide wells against reference cultures. Positive clones required FDR<0.05 expansion versus reference and all other wells, odds ratio above 5, and frequency above 0.1% in two replicate wells. A clonotype was defined as cross-reactive if the clonotype was significantly expanded both in SARS-CoV-2 spike wells and in at least one common cold coronavirus spike condition. CDR3 similarity was assessed by Levenshtein distance with the stringdist R package, and unrooted trees were built with ape in R 3.6.1. This immuneACCESS table, as held by TCRdb, lists in-frame sequences with V and J called but not all clones. Of the missing ones, under half trace to an unresolved V gene in checked studies; the others have no known cause. Clone size and the V and J calls come from that table; the DNA yielded D and trimming. The sample includes approximately 74,000 clones, with nearly 75% observed a single time. About 2% of the sample belongs to the ten largest clones.

Rearrangement joined TRBV6-2 or TRBV6-3 to TRBJ2-3; the D gene cannot be resolved reliably. This receptor was identified in a human donor who received a COVID-19 vaccine. The specimen comprised CD4+ T cells from PBMCs cultured without peptide, sampled after COVID-19 vaccination. The CDR3: CASSYSSLVRADTQYF. In nucleotide form, the sequence is TGTGCCAGCAGTTACTCGAGTCTAGTTAGGGCAGATACGCAGTATTTT.